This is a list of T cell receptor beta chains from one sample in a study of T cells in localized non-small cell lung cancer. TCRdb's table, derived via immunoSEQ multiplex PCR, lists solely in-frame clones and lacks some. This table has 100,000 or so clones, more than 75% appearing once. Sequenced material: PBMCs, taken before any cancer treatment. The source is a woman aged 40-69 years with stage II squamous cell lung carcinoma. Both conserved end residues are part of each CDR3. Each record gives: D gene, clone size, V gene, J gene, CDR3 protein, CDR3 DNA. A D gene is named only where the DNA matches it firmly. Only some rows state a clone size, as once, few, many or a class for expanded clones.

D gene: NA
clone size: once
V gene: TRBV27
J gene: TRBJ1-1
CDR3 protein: CASSPLQNTEAFF
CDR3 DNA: TGTGCCAGCAGCCCCCTCCAGAACACTGAAGCTTTCTTT

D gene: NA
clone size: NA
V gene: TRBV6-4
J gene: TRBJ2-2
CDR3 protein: CASSDSRKNPSNTGELFF
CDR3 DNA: TGTGCCAGCAGTGACTCGAGGAAAAACCCCTCGAACACCGGGGAGCTGTTTTTT

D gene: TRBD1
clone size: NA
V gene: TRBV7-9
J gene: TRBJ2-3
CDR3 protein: CASSPGTAPGKDTQYF
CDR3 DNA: TGTGCCAGCAGCCCGGGGACAGCCCCCGGGAAAGATACGCAGTATTTT

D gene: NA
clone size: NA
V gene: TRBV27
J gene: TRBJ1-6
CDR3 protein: CASSLKSGTLHF
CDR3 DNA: TGTGCCAGCAGTTTAAAGTCAGGGACCCTCCACTTT

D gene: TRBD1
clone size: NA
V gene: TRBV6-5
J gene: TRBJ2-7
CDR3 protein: CASSPGQVGEQYF
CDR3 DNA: TGTGCCAGCAGTCCAGGACAGGTGGGTGAGCAGTACTTC

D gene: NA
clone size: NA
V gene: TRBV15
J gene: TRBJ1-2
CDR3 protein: CATSRDPGRHGYTF
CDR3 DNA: TGTGCCACCAGCAGAGATCCCGGACGCCATGGCTACACCTTC

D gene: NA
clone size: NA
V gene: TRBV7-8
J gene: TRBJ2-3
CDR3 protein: CASTPRTSTDTQYF
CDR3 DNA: TGTGCCAGCACCCCGAGGACTAGCACAGATACGCAGTATTTT

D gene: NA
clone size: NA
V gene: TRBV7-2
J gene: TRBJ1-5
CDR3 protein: CASSLGGPYNQPQHF
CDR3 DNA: TGTGCCAGCAGCTTAGGCGGACCCTACAATCAGCCCCAGCATTTT

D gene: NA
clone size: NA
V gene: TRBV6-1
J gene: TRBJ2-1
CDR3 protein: CASSEALLGANNEQFF
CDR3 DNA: TGTGCCAGCAGTGAAGCGCTTCTCGGGGCTAACAATGAGCAGTTCTTC

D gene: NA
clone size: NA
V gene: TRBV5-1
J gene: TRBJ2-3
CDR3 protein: CASSLRASGSTDTQYF
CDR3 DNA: TGCGCCAGCAGCTTGAGGGCATCGGGGTCCACAGATACGCAGTATTTT

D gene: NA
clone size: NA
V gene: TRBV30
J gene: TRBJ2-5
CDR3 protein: CAWSVLTSFYGKETQYF
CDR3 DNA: TGTGCCTGGAGTGTACTAACTAGCTTTTACGGAAAAGAGACCCAGTACTTC

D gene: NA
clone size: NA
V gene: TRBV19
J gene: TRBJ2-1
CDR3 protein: CASSIEKRSGYNEQFF
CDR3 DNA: TGTGCCAGTAGTATAGAAAAGCGGAGTGGATACAATGAGCAGTTCTTC

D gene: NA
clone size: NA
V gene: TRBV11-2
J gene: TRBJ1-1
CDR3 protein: CASTLTAQRTEAFF
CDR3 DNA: TGTGCCAGCACCCTGACAGCTCAGCGGACTGAAGCTTTCTTT

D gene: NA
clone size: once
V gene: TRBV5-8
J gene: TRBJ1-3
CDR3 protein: CASSLLRTLGGNTIYF
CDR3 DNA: TGTGCCAGCAGCTTGCTTCGGACTCTGGGTGGAAACACCATATATTTT

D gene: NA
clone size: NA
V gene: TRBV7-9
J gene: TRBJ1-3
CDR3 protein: CASSLGLNPGGNTIYF
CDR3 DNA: TGTGCCAGCAGCTTAGGTCTAAACCCAGGAGGAAACACCATATATTTT

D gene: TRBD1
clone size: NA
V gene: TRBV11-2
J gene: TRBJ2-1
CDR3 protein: CASTTGGGQFF
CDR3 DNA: TGTGCCAGCACCACAGGGGGCGGACAGTTCTTC

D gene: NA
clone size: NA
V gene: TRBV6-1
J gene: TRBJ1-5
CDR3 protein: CASIVSYSNQPQHF
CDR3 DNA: TGTGCCAGCATAGTTAGTTATAGCAATCAGCCCCAGCATTTT

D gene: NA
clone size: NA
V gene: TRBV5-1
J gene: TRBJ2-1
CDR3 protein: CASSSSTQSYNEQFF
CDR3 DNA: TGCGCCAGCAGCTCGAGTACCCAATCCTACAATGAGCAGTTCTTC

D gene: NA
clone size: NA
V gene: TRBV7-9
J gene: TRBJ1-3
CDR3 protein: CASSSQTVSGNTIYF
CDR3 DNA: TGTGCCAGCAGCTCCCAAACTGTCTCTGGAAACACCATATATTTT

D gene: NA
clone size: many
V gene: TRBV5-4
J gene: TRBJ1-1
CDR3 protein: CASSPARGTDTEAFF
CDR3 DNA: TGTGCCAGCAGCCCGGCAAGGGGAACGGACACTGAAGCTTTCTTT

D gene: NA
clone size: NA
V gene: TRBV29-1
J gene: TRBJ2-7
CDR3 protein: CSALRAGEQYF
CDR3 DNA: TGCAGCGCCTTGCGGGCTGGAGAGCAGTACTTC

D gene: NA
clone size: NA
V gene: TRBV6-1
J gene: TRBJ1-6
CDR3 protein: CASYISGKSPLHF
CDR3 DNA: TGTGCCTCCTATATCAGCGGAAAATCACCCCTCCACTTT

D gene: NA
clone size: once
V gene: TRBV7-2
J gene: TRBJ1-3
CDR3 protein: CASSLSPGRINTIYF
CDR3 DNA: TGTGCCAGCAGCTTATCCCCGGGACGGATAAACACCATATATTTT

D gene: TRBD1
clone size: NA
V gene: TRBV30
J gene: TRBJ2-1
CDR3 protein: CAWSVLGQGIPSSYNEQFF
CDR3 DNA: TGTGCCTGGAGTGTCCTGGGACAGGGGATACCTAGCTCCTACAATGAGCAGTTCTTC

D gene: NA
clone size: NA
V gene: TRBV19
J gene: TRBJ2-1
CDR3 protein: CASSPLGSAIVNEQFF
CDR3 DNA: TGTGCCAGTAGTCCGCTCGGTAGCGCCATCGTGAATGAGCAGTTCTTC

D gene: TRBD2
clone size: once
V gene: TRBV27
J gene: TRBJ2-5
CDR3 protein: CASSKAGAPLETQYF
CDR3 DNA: TGTGCCAGCAGTAAAGCGGGAGCCCCGCTGGAGACCCAGTACTTC

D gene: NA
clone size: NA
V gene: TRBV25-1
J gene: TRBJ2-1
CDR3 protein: CASSPGYNEQFF
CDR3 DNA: TGTGCCAGCAGTCCCGGATACAATGAGCAGTTCTTC

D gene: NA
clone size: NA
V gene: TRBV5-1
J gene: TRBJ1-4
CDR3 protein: CASTRGTNEKLFF
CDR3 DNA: TGCGCCAGTACCAGGGGAACTAATGAAAAACTGTTTTTT

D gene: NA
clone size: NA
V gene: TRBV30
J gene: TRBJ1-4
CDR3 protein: CAWSPQVRDEKLFF
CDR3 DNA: TGTGCCTGGAGCCCCCAGGTCAGGGATGAAAAACTGTTTTTT

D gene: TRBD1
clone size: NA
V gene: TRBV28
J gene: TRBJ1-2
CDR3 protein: CASSTPGQVWGYTF
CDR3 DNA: TGTGCCAGCAGTACCCCGGGACAGGTTTGGGGCTACACCTTC

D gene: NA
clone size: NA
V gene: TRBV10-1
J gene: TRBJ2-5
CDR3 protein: CASSEFGNREETQYF
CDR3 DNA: TGCGCCAGCAGTGAATTTGGGAACAGGGAAGAGACCCAGTACTTC

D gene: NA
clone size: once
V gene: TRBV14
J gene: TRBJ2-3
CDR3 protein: CASSQRTGRADTQYF
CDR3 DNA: TGTGCCAGCAGCCAACGGACAGGGAGGGCAGATACGCAGTATTTT

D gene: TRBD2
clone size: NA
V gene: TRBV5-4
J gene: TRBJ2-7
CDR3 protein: CASSFSGSYEQYF
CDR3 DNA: TGTGCCAGCAGCTTTAGCGGGAGCTACGAGCAGTACTTC

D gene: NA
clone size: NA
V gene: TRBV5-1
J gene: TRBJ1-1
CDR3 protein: CASSPGWGPEAFF
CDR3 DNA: TGCGCCAGCAGCCCCGGATGGGGCCCTGAAGCTTTCTTT

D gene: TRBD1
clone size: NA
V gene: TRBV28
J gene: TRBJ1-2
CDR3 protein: CAATLEGTGPYGYTF
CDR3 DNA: TGTGCCGCAACCCTTGAAGGGACAGGGCCTTATGGCTACACCTTC

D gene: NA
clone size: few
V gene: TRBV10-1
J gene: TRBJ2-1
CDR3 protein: CASSDLRGSGNEQFF
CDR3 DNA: TGCGCCAGCAGCGACCTTCGGGGGAGTGGGAATGAGCAGTTCTTC

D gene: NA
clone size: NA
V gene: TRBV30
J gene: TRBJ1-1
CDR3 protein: CAWSGVTEAFF
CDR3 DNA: TGTGCCTGGAGTGGGGTCACTGAAGCTTTCTTT

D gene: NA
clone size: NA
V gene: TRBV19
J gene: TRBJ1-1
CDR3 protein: CATRGHPNTEAFF
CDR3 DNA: TGTGCCACCCGCGGACATCCGAACACTGAAGCTTTCTTT

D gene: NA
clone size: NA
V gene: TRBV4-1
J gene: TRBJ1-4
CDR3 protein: CASSPWGGQSTNEKLFF
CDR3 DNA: TGCGCCAGCAGCCCATGGGGGGGGCAATCAACTAATGAAAAACTGTTTTTT

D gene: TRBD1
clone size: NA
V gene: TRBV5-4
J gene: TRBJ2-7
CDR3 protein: CASSTTGNEQYF
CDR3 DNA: TGTGCCAGCAGCACGACAGGGAACGAGCAGTACTTC

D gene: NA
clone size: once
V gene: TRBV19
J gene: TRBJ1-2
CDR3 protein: CASSIGTPGDYGYTF
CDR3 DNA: TGTGCCAGTAGTATAGGGACGCCGGGGGACTATGGCTACACCTTC

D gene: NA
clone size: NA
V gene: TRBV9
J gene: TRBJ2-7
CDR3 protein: CASSAGSYEQYF
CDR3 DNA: TGTGCCAGCAGCGCGGGGTCCTACGAGCAGTACTTC

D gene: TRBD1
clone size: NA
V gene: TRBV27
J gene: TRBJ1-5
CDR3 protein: CASSFLVPGQGKSNQPQHF
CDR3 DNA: TGTGCCAGCAGTTTCCTCGTCCCGGGACAGGGGAAGAGCAATCAGCCCCAGCATTTT

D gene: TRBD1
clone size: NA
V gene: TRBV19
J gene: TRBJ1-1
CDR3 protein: CASRPPADRGSGNTEAFF
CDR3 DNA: TGTGCCAGTAGGCCCCCCGCCGACAGGGGAAGTGGGAACACTGAAGCTTTCTTT

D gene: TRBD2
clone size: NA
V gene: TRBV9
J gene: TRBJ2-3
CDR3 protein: CASSLRASGDTDTQYF
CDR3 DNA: TGTGCCAGCAGCCTACGGGCTAGCGGGGACACAGATACGCAGTATTTT

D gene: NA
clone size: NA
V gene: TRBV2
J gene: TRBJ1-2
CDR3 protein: CASKSRGANYGYTF
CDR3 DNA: TGTGCCAGCAAGAGTAGGGGAGCTAACTATGGCTACACCTTC

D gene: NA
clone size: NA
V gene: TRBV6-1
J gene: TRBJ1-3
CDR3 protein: CASSESMRNTIYF
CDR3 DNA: TGTGCCAGCAGTGAATCGATGAGAAACACCATATATTTT

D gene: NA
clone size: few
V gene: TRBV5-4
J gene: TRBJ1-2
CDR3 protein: CASSLRETGGYTF
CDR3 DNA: TGTGCCAGCAGCTTGCGGGAAACGGGTGGCTACACCTTC

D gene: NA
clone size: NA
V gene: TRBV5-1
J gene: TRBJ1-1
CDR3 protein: CASSISGGNTEAFF
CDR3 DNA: TGCGCCAGCAGCATCTCCGGGGGGAACACTGAAGCTTTCTTT

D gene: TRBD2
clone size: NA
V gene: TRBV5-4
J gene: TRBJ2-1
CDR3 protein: CASSLWGLASGHEQFF
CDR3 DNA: TGTGCCAGCAGCTTGTGGGGACTAGCGTCGGGCCATGAGCAGTTCTTC